A single sample is the source of the 11 T cell receptor beta chains below, sequenced in a study of T cells after yellow fever vaccination. TCRdb used MiXCR to reprocess the 5' RACE reads, holding one entry per CDR3 protein. The sample has some 390,000 distinct CDR3 sequences; 6.2% are singletons. The sequencing here drew on PBMCs, taken 5 days after the yellow fever booster vaccination. These receptors were taken from a man aged 30 to 39 who received the YFV17D yellow fever vaccine.

J is TRBJ2-6 and V is TRBV5-1, with D possibly being TRBD1 or TRBD2 (5 bases each). Trimming took 3 bases from V and 4 from J, leaving 17 bases between them. This CDR3 is built from 17 residues. Germline CDR1 is SGHRS and CDR2 is YFSETQ. This CDR3 is CASSSGTHGLGANVLTF. CDR3 sequence (DNA): TGCGCCAGCAGCTCCGGGACCCATGGCCTCGGGGCCAACGTCCTGACTTTC.

V is TRBV9 and J is TRBJ2-1; D not certain. The V end lost 0 bases, the J end lost 4 bases, and 8 bases lay between the germline ends. The germline V gene has CDR1 SGDLS and CDR2 YYNGEE. The CDR3 loop spans 14 amino acids. CDR3 sequence: CASSVAGSYNEQFF. In nucleotides, the CDR3 is TGTGCCAGCAGCGTAGCGGGTTCTTACAATGAGCAGTTCTTC.

This clonotype was counted only a few times. The rearrangement joins TRBV20-1 to TRBJ2-7; 10 bases are shared with TRBD1. This CDR3 spans 15 amino acids. The ends lost 6 bases at V and 1 base at J; junction bases unmatched: 9. Per germline, CDR1 DFQATT and CDR2 SNEGSKA (reference sequence). The CDR3 nucleotides are TGCAGTGCAAATTTACCGGGACAGGGGTCCTACGAGCAGTACTTC. This codes for CSANLPGQGSYEQYF.

There are many counts of this clonotype. The rearrangement links TRBV29-1 to TRBJ2-3, with D hard to call. The CDR3 length is 11 residues. Trimming removed 4 bases at V and 1 base at J, with 3 bases between. In germline, CDR1 is SQVTM, CDR2 ANQGSEA. CDR3: CSVGGTDTQYF. As DNA, the CDR3 is TGCAGCGTTGGCGGCACAGATACGCAGTATTTT.

This clonotype was seen ten or more times. The chain joins TRBV7-2 to TRBJ2-7; 8 bases agree with TRBD2. The CDR3 totals 13 residues. The V gene end was trimmed by 5 bases and the J gene end by 3 bases; junction bases not matched to a gene: 3. CDR1 is SGHTA, CDR2 FQGNSA, per germline. The chain's CDR3 is CASSSTSGYEQYF. CDR3 in DNA: TGTGCCAGCAGCAGTACTAGCGGCTACGAGCAGTACTTC.

In its sample, this clonotype was seen a few times. V and J are TRBV20-1 and TRBJ2-1; 12 nucleotides agree with TRBD2. Germline trimming cut 2 bases from V and 9 bases from J; bases unmatched to any gene: 5. The CDR3 runs to 14 residues. Germline V gene data show CDR1 as DFQATT and CDR2 as SNEGSKA (reference sequence). The CDR3 bases are TGCAGTGCTAGAACCGGGACTAGCGGGTTTGAGCAGTTCTTC. Residues: CSARTGTSGFEQFF.

The rearrangement uses TRBV9 and TRBJ2-1; D is possibly TRBD1 (6 bases). Trimming stripped 4 bases from V and 1 base from J, with 18 bases between. The germline gives CDR1 SGDLS, CDR2 YYNGEE. This CDR3 region has 17 residues. In DNA form, the CDR3 reads TGTGCCAGCAGCACGCTGATGGGGGCTAGTTCCTACAATGAGCAGTTCTTC. Amino acids: CASSTLMGASSYNEQFF.

This chain uses TRBV4-3 with TRBJ2-7; 9 bases align to TRBD1. This CDR3 is built from 15 residues. Germline V gene sequence: CDR1 LGHNA, CDR2 YSLEER. V shed 1 base, J shed 2 bases, and the junction held 3 bases outside the gene matches. CDR3 in amino acids: CASSQGQGDPYEQYF. In nucleotides, the CDR3 is TGCGCCAGCAGCCAAGGACAGGGGGACCCCTACGAGCAGTACTTC.

The table lists this clonotype with many counts. The chain couples TRBV20-1 to TRBJ1-2; possible D gene TRBD1, 5 bases. There are 12 residues in the CDR3. V gave up 5 bases and J gave up 7 bases, with 14 bases separating them. Germline CDR1 reads DFQATT; CDR2 reads SNEGSKA (reference sequence). The DNA for the CDR3 is TGCAGTGCTCCGAGGGGACTCTTTGGCTACACCTTC. It specifies CSAPRGLFGYTF.

The chain has TRBV27 and TRBJ2-3; 13 bases line up with TRBD2. Per germline, CDR1 MNHEY and CDR2 SMNVEV (reference sequence). This CDR3 region has 14 residues. J gave up 5 bases and V 6 bases, and 2 bases lay outside the gene matches. CDR3: CASRTSGRGDTQYF. The CDR3 DNA reads as TGTGCCAGCAGAACTAGCGGGAGGGGAGATACGCAGTATTTT.

There are a few counts of this clonotype. This chain uses TRBV4-2 with TRBJ1-2; 7 bases agree with TRBD1. Trimming at V came to 3 bases and at J to 4 bases, leaving 8 bases not matched to a gene. The CDR3 has 15 amino acids. Germline CDR1 LGHNA, CDR2 YNFKEQ. The CDR3 loop is CASSHRDRDLYGYTF. The DNA for the CDR3 is TGTGCCAGCAGCCACCGGGACAGAGACCTCTATGGCTACACCTTC.